This T cell receptor (beta chain) was recovered during a study of T cell responses to AZD1222 COVID-19 vaccine. Study-wide results and limits: Breadth and depth of Spike-specific TCRs rose after two AZD1222 doses. Targeting of unmutated variant regions was reportedly seen in nearly half of spike-specific TCRs.

The table lists this clone with a few counts. Its target is unknown. V lost 10 bases and J lost 3; bases outside the gene matches: 11. The CDR3 contains 14 residues. Germline V gives CDR1 ENHRY, CDR2 SYGVKD. Assay: immunoSEQ multiplex PCR; the TCRdb copy retains only in-frame clones and omits some. Of about 150,000 clones listed, more than 85% are singletons. The clonotype was recovered from an adult who received the AZD1222 COVID-19 vaccine. This specimen was peripheral blood, taken 28 days after the second AZD1222 dose. The rearrangement links TRBV10-3 to TRBJ1-1; 7 bases match TRBD1. The CDR3 nucleotides read TGTGCCACCAGGACCACAGGGGCGGACACTGAAGCTTTCTTT. Translated, it gives CATRTTGADTEAFF.